A selection of T cell receptor beta chains follows, all from one sample in a study of blood T cell repertoires in COVID-19. The data were produced by immunoSEQ multiplex PCR, yet TCRdb's version contains in-frame clones alone and is incomplete. The table lists around 220,000 clones, 70% to 85% of them singletons. Sequencing was carried out using peripheral blood. The receptors shown here come from a woman between 35 and 50 years old with active or convalescent COVID-19. Both conserved end residues are part of each CDR3. A D gene is named only where the DNA matches it firmly. Rows may omit the clone size; those that give it use once, few, many or a size class.

clone_size j_call d_call v_call cdr3_aa cdr3_nt
NA TRBJ1-3 NA TRBV30 CAWSVLHSASGNTIYF TGTGCCTGGAGTGTTCTTCACAGTGCCTCTGGAAACACCATATATTTT
NA TRBJ2-3 TRBD2 TRBV7-9 CASSRPLAGGADTQYF TGTGCCAGCAGCCGCCCTTTGGCGGGGGGAGCAGATACGCAGTATTTT
NA TRBJ1-3 NA TRBV4-1 CASSQEGLGSTIYF TGCGCCAGCAGCCAAGAAGGACTCGGAAGCACCATATATTTT
once TRBJ1-1 NA TRBV24-1 CATRGQKDQTEAFF TGTGCCACCAGGGGACAAAAAGACCAGACTGAAGCTTTCTTT
NA TRBJ2-7 NA TRBV11-2 CASNLEAPTVYEQYF TGTGCCAGCAACTTAGAGGCCCCTACAGTCTACGAGCAGTACTTC
NA TRBJ2-3 NA TRBV5-1 CASSPRQGLSTDTQYF TGCGCCAGCTCTCCCCGCCAGGGCCTTTCCACAGATACGCAGTATTTT
few TRBJ1-5 TRBD1 TRBV30 CAWSRDRGLWNQPQHF TGTGCCTGGAGCCGGGACAGGGGGCTCTGGAATCAGCCCCAGCATTTT
few TRBJ1-2 TRBD1 TRBV5-6 CASSLDRTGGYGYTF TGTGCCAGCAGCTTGGACCGGACAGGTGGCTATGGCTACACCTTC
NA TRBJ2-5 TRBD2 TRBV9 CASSFSARTSGGQETQYF TGTGCCAGCAGCTTCTCTGCCCGGACTAGCGGGGGGCAAGAGACCCAGTACTTC
NA TRBJ1-2 NA TRBV6-1 CASSEVPLDSNYGYTF TGTGCCAGCAGTGAAGTTCCCTTGGACTCCAACTATGGCTACACCTTC
NA TRBJ1-1 NA TRBV7-3 CASSLTGGKGTEAFF TGTGCCAGCAGCTTAACGGGAGGGAAAGGCACTGAAGCTTTCTTT
NA TRBJ1-4 NA TRBV6-5 CASRQGIANEKLFF TGTGCCAGCAGACAGGGTATAGCTAATGAAAAACTGTTTTTT
few TRBJ1-6 NA TRBV30 CAWNSQGYSPLHF TGTGCCTGGAACTCGCAGGGTTATTCACCCCTCCACTTT
NA TRBJ2-4 TRBD2 TRBV10-3 CAISESRTSGGNIQYF TGTGCCATCAGTGAGTCGAGGACTAGCGGGGGAAACATTCAGTACTTC
NA TRBJ2-5 TRBD1 TRBV12-3/TRBV12-4 CASSPQGTKTQYF TGTGCCAGCAGTCCACAGGGGACGAAGACCCAGTACTTC
NA TRBJ2-6 TRBD2 TRBV7-3 CASSLMRGGRGANVLTF TGTGCCAGCAGCTTAATGCGGGGGGGCCGTGGGGCCAACGTCCTGACTTTC
NA TRBJ2-1 TRBD2 TRBV6-1 CASSEWVAGGSHEQFF TGTGCCAGCAGTGAATGGGTAGCGGGGGGATCTCATGAGCAGTTCTTC
NA TRBJ1-1 TRBD1 TRBV10-3 CAISESFPRDRATEAFF TGTGCCATCAGTGAGTCCTTCCCCCGGGACAGGGCGACTGAAGCTTTCTTT
NA TRBJ1-5 TRBD1 TRBV27 CASSPGQGYQPQHF TGTGCCAGCAGCCCGGGACAGGGATATCAGCCCCAGCATTTT
NA TRBJ1-1 NA TRBV24-1 CATSDSGEVEAFF TGTGCCACCAGTGATTCAGGGGAAGTTGAAGCTTTCTTT
few TRBJ1-5 NA TRBV2 CASSVGSFGPQHF TGTGCCAGCAGCGTCGGGAGTTTCGGGCCCCAGCATTTT
NA TRBJ1-1 NA TRBV7-9 CASSSTGFEAFF TGTGCCAGCAGCTCCACAGGGTTTGAAGCTTTCTTT
NA TRBJ2-2 TRBD1 TRBV6-4 CASSFTGGNTGELFF TGTGCCAGCAGTTTCACAGGGGGCAACACCGGGGAGCTGTTTTTT
few TRBJ2-3 NA TRBV5-1 CASSLQAGSTDTQYF TGCGCCAGCAGCTTGCAGGCGGGGAGCACAGATACGCAGTATTTT
NA TRBJ1-6 NA TRBV2 CASRKDSAGPLLSPLHF TGTGCCAGCAGAAAAGACAGTGCAGGCCCCCTTCTTTCACCCCTCCACTTT
NA TRBJ1-1 NA TRBV18 CASSSGRRNTEAFF TGTGCCAGCTCCAGCGGACGGAGGAACACTGAAGCTTTCTTT
once TRBJ1-5 TRBD1 TRBV7-2 CASSLISLGQTYSNQPQHF TGTGCCAGCAGCTTAATTTCCTTGGGACAGACTTATAGCAATCAGCCCCAGCATTTT
NA TRBJ2-2 TRBD2 TRBV9 CASGRGAGGRTGELFF TGTGCCAGCGGGCGGGGGGCCGGAGGGAGGACCGGGGAGCTGTTTTTT
NA TRBJ2-2 NA TRBV9 CASREGAGELFF TGTGCCAGCAGGGAAGGGGCCGGGGAGCTGTTTTTT
once TRBJ2-6 NA TRBV28 CASSSKRSWSSGANVLTF TGTGCCAGCAGTTCCAAGCGGTCCTGGTCCTCTGGGGCCAACGTCCTGACTTTC
NA TRBJ1-2 NA TRBV12-3/TRBV12-4 CASSLGQIYGYTF TGTGCCAGCAGTTTAGGACAGATTTATGGCTACACCTTC
NA TRBJ1-1 NA TRBV30 CAWKAPMGGHTEAFF TGTGCCTGGAAGGCCCCTATGGGGGGGCACACTGAAGCTTTCTTT
NA TRBJ1-1 TRBD1 TRBV6-5 CASRNTGGRTEAFF TGTGCCAGCAGGAACACAGGGGGCAGGACTGAAGCTTTCTTT
NA TRBJ1-2 TRBD1 TRBV12-5 CASGSSQGALLYGYTF TGTGCTAGTGGTTCCTCACAGGGGGCGTTACTCTATGGCTACACCTTC
NA TRBJ1-5 NA TRBV6-5 CASSPGARELPQHF TGTGCCAGCAGTCCAGGTGCCAGGGAATTACCCCAGCATTTT
many TRBJ1-5 NA TRBV10-1 CAKSDTQPQHF TGCGCCAAATCAGACACTCAGCCCCAGCATTTT
NA TRBJ2-7 NA TRBV6-5 CASSYSRVGPYEQYF TGTGCCAGCAGTTACTCGAGGGTAGGGCCGTACGAGCAGTACTTC
NA TRBJ2-1 TRBD2 TRBV4-1 CASSQEGGTSGHNEQFF TGCGCCAGCAGCCAAGAGGGTGGGACTAGCGGCCACAATGAGCAGTTCTTC
NA TRBJ2-2 NA TRBV2 CAIKRLANTGELFF TGTGCCATCAAGAGACTAGCGAACACCGGGGAGCTGTTTTTT
NA TRBJ1-2 NA TRBV7-8 CASSLVSNYGYTF TGTGCCAGCAGCTTAGTAAGCAACTATGGCTACACCTTC
once TRBJ2-1 TRBD1 TRBV9 CASSGQGVGKFWDEQFF TGTGCCAGCAGCGGTCAGGGGGTAGGGAAGTTTTGGGATGAGCAGTTCTTC
NA TRBJ2-3 TRBD2 TRBV7-3 CASSSGLAGSTDTQYF TGTGCCAGCAGTTCCGGACTAGCGGGGTCAACAGATACGCAGTATTTT
once TRBJ1-2 NA TRBV9 CASIQGRVDYGYTF TGTGCCAGCATCCAGGGGAGGGTCGACTATGGCTACACCTTC
NA TRBJ1-2 NA TRBV19 CASSRLRQGNYGYTF TGTGCCAGTTCCCGCTTGAGGCAGGGTAACTATGGCTACACCTTC
few TRBJ2-2 NA TRBV5-1 CASSSQQYTGELFF TGCGCCAGCAGCTCCCAACAGTACACCGGGGAGCTGTTTTTT
NA TRBJ2-6 TRBD1 TRBV10-3 CAITGQGDNSGANVLTF TGTGCCATCACTGGACAGGGAGACAACTCTGGGGCCAACGTCCTGACTTTC
many TRBJ2-5 NA TRBV6-1 CASSDGGRDETQYF TGTGCCAGCAGTGACGGGGGGCGGGATGAGACCCAGTACTTC
NA TRBJ1-1 NA TRBV2 CASTRDRNTEAFF TGTGCCAGCACGAGAGACAGGAACACTGAAGCTTTCTTT
NA TRBJ2-1 NA TRBV6-4 CAKETGVYNEQFF TGTGCCAAGGAGACTGGAGTATACAATGAGCAGTTCTTC
NA TRBJ1-2 TRBD1 TRBV30 CAWSVVDRGGYTF TGTGCCTGGAGTGTAGTGGACAGGGGAGGCTACACCTTC
NA TRBJ2-3 TRBD2 TRBV10-3 CAISDGISGGAPTQYF TGTGCCATCAGTGATGGGATTAGCGGGGGGGCCCCTACGCAGTATTTT
NA TRBJ2-1 NA TRBV5-1 CASSLDKTGFNEQFF TGCGCCAGCAGCTTGGACAAGACAGGTTTCAATGAGCAGTTCTTC
NA TRBJ1-1 NA TRBV3-1/TRBV3-2 CASSQYGNTEAFF TGTGCCAGCAGCCAATACGGGAACACTGAAGCTTTCTTT
NA TRBJ1-2 NA TRBV10-3 CAIGKTGQINYGYTF TGTGCCATCGGGAAAACGGGACAAATTAACTATGGCTACACCTTC
once TRBJ1-4 TRBD1 TRBV6-1 CASRDRVGKLFF TGTGCCAGCCGTGACAGGGTGGGAAAACTGTTTTTT
few TRBJ1-5 NA TRBV5-5 CASSFGQSSNQPQHF TGTGCCAGCAGCTTCGGACAGAGTAGCAATCAGCCCCAGCATTTT
once TRBJ2-3 NA TRBV6-7 CASSYSGALSTDTQYF TGTGCCAGCAGTTACTCGGGGGCCTTAAGCACAGATACGCAGTATTTT
NA TRBJ1-6 NA TRBV19 CASTEGNSYNSPLHF TGTGCCAGTACGGAGGGGAACTCCTATAATTCACCCCTCCACTTT